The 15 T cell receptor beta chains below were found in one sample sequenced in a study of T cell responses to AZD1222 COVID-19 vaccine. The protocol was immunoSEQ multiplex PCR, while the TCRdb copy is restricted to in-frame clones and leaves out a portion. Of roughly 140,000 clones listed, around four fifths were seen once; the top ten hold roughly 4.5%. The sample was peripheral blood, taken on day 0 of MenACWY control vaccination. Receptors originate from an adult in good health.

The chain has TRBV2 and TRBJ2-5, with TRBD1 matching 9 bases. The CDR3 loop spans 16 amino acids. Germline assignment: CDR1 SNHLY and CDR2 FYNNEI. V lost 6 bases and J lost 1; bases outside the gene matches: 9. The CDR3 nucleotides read TGTGCCAGCAGGGCCTCACAGGGGGCCCCCCAAGAGACCCAGTACTTC. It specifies CASRASQGAPQETQYF.

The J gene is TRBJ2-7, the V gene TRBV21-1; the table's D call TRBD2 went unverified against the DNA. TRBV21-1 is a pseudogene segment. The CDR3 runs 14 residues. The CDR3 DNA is TGTGCCAGCAGGCCTGAATGCGGCCCTTACGAGCAGTACGTC. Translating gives CASRPECGPYEQYV.

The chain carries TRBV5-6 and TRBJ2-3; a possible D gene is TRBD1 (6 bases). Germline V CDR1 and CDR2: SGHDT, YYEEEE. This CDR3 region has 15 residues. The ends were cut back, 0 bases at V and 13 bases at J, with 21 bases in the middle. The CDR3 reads CASSLVPPQGSYEYF. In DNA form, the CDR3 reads TGTGCCAGCAGCTTGGTCCCACCCCAGGGGAGTTACGAGTATTTT.

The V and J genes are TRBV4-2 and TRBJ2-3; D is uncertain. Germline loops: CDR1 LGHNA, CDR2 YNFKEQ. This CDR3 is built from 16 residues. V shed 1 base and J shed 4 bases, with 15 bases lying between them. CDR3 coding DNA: TGTGCCAGCAGCCAAGCCCTGTTTATCAACGCAGATACGCAGTATTTT. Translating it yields CASSQALFINADTQYF.

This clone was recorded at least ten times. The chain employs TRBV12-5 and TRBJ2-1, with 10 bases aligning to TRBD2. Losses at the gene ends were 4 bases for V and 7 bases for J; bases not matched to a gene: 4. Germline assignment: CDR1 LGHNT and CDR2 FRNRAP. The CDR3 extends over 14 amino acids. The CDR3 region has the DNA TGTGCTAGTGGTTCACTAGCGGGGCTGAATGAGCAGTTCTTC. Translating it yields CASGSLAGLNEQFF.

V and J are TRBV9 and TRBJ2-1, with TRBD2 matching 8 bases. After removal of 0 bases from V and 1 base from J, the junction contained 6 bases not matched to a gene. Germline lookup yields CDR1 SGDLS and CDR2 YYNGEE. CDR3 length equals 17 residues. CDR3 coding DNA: TGTGCCAGCAGCGTAGGAGGTCGGGGGGGTTCCTACAATGAGCAGTTCTTC. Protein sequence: CASSVGGRGGSYNEQFF.

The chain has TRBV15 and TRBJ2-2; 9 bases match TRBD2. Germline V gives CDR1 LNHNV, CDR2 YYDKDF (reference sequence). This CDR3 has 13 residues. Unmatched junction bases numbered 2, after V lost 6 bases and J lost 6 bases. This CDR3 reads CATRAGGPGELFF. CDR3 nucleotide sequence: TGTGCCACCAGGGCGGGGGGGCCCGGGGAGCTGTTTTTT.

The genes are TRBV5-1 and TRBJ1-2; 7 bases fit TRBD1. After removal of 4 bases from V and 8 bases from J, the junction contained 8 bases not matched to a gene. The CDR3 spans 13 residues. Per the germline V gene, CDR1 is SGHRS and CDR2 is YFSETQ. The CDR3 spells CASSETGDRGYTF. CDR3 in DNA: TGCGCCAGCAGCGAAACAGGGGACCGGGGCTACACCTTC. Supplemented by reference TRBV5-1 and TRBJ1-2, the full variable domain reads KAGVTQTPRYLIKTRGQQVTLSCSPISGHRSVSWYQQTPGQGLQFLFEYFSETQRNKGNFPGRFSGRQFSNSRSEMNVSTLELGDSALYLCASSETGDRGYTFGSGTRLTVV.

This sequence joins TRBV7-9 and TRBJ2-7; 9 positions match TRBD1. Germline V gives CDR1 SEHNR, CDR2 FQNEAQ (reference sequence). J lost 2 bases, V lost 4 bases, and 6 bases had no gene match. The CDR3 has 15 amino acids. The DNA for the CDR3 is TGTGCCAGCAGCTCTCCGGGACAGGGAACCTACGAGCAGTACTTC. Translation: CASSSPGQGTYEQYF.

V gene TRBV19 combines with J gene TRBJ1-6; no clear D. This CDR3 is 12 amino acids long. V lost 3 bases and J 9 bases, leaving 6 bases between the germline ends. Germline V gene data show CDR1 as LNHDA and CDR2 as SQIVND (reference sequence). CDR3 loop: CASSMGSSPLHF. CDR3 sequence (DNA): TGTGCCAGTAGTATGGGAAGTTCACCCCTCCACTTT.

CDR3 in DNA: TGTGCCAGCAGTACCAGGGTATCTGGAAACACCATATATTTT. Encoded protein: CASSTRVSGNTIYF. The chain employs TRBV27 and TRBJ1-3; the D gene is possibly TRBD1 (5 bases). Germline V gene data show CDR1 as MNHEY and CDR2 as SMNVEV (reference sequence). V lost 5 bases to trimming and J lost 1 base, with 9 bases between them. This CDR3 has 14 amino acids.

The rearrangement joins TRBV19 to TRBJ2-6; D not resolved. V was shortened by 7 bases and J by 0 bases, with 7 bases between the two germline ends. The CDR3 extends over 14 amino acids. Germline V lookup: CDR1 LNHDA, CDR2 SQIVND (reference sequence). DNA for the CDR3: TGTGCCAGTATGAGTCACTCTGGGGCCAACGTCCTGACTTTC. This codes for CASMSHSGANVLTF. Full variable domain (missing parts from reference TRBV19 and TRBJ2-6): DGGITQSPKYLFRKEGQNVTLSCEQNLNHDAMYWYRQDPGQGLRLIYYSQIVNDFQKGDIAEGYSVSREKKESFPLTVTSAQKNPTAFYLCASMSHSGANVLTFGAGSRLTVL.

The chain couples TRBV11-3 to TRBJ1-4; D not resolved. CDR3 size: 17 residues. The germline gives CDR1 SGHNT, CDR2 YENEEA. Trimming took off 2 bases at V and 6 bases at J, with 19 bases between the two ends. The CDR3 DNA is TGTGCCAGCAGCTTAAATCCCGGATCAGGTACAGATGAAAAACTGTTTTTT. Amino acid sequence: CASSLNPGSGTDEKLFF.

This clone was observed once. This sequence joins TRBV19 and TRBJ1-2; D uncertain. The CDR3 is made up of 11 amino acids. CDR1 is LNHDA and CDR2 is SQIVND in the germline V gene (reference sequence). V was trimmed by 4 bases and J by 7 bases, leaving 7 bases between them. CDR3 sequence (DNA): TGTGCCAGTAGTAGCCATTTTGGCTACACCTTC. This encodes CASSSHFGYTF.

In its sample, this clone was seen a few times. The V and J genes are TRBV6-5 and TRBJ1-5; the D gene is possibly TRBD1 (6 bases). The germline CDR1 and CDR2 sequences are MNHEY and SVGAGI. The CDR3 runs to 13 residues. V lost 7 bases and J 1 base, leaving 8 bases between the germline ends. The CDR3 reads CASIGGSNQPQHF. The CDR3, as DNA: TGTGCCAGCATAGGGGGGAGCAATCAGCCCCAGCATTTT.